Sequencing of this T cell receptor (beta chain) was carried out in a study of T-cell memory formation after mild COVID-19. Study as a whole: TCR clusters showed largely donor specificity. Study results and limitations: CD4+ contracting clones were mainly CM and EM; CD8+ ones, EMRA. Whether day 37 second-wave clones are SARS-CoV-2-specific was not confirmed.

Germline trimming cut 4 bases from V and 5 bases from J; bases unmatched to any gene: 13. This CDR3 contains 17 residues. Germline loops: CDR1 SGHRS, CDR2 YFSETQ. The table lists this clonotype with a few counts. The antigen is unknown. Constant-segment primers were used for 5'RACE, and the resulting TCR alpha and TCR beta cDNA libraries carried sample barcodes and UMIs. From the 5' RACE reads, TCRdb called clonotypes with MiXCR, one entry per CDR3 protein. The sample yields hundreds of thousands of distinct CDR3 sequences, 15% to 20% seen once. Sequencing was performed on PBMCs or a T cell subset sorted from them (not recorded which). The receptor comes from an adult woman who had mild COVID-19 (a few samples of this study predate the infection). Cell type and time point are not known. The chain links TRBV5-1 to TRBJ1-2; 11 bases line up with TRBD1. The CDR3 protein is CASSARSWTGGEYGYTF. In DNA form, the CDR3 reads TGCGCCAGCAGCGCCCGATCCTGGACAGGGGGCGAATATGGCTACACCTTC.